This T cell receptor (beta chain) was recorded in a study of blood T cell repertoires in COVID-19. Whole-study context: COVID-19 samples from acute and convalescent phases originated in the United States, Italy and Spain. PBMCs, B-cell-depleted T cells, or T cells provided the cDNA or gDNA that made up the material.

Source study methods: Amplification of reference gene primers provided the estimated nucleated cell counts. TCRdb's copy holds only in-frame clones and misses some; the assay was immunoSEQ multiplex PCR. That table gives V, J and clone size, and the DNA gave D and trimming. The repertoire holds 90,000 or so clones, with 86% as singletons. This clone has just a few counts. Germline CDR1 reads SGHDT; CDR2 reads YYEEEE. V was cut by 1 base and J by 8 bases, with 19 bases left in between. CDR3 length equals 17 residues. Material for sequencing was peripheral blood. The chain uses TRBV5-6 and TRBJ1-6, with a tentative D call TRBD1 (6 bases). This receptor was identified in a man aged 45 to 65 with active COVID-19. The CDR3 loop is CASSLLGGEGDYSPLHF. The CDR3 DNA reads TGTGCCAGCAGCTTGCTCGGAGGGGAGGGGGACTATTCACCCCTCCACTTT.